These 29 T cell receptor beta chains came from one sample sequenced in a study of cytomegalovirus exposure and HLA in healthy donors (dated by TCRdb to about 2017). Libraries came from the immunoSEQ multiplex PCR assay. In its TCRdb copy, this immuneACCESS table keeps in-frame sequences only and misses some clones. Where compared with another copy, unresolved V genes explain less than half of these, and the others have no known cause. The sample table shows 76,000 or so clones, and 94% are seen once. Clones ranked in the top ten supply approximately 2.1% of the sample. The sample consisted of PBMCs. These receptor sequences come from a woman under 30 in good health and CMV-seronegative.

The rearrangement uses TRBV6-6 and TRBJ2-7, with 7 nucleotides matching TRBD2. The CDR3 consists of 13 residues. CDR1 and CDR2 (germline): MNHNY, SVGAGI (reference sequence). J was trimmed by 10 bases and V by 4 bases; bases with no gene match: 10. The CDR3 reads CASSWAGESRQYF. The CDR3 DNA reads TGTGCCAGCAGTTGGGCGGGGGAGTCCAGACAGTACTTC.

CDR3 residues: CASSPHRAQVQFF. The CDR3 DNA sequence: TGCGCCAGCAGCCCCCACAGGGCTCAAGTGCAGTTCTTC. The chain couples TRBV4-1 to TRBJ2-1, with D maybe TRBD1 (6 bases). V lost 4 bases and J 12 bases, leaving 16 bases between the germline ends. This CDR3 comprises 13 residues. Looked up from germline, CDR1 is MGHRA and CDR2 is YSYEKL.

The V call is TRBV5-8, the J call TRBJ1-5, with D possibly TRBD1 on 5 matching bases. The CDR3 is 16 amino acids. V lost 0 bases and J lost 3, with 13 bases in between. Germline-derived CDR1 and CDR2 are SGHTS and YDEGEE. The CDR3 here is CASSLDIGVNNQPQHF. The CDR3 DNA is TGTGCCAGCAGCTTGGATATAGGGGTAAACAATCAGCCCCAGCATTTT.

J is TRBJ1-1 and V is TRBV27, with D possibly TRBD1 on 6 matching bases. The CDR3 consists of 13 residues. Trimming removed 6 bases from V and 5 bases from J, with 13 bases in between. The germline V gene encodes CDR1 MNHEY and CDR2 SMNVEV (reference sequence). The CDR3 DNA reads TGTGCCAGCAGGTGGACTCAGGGGACTGAAGCTTTCTTT. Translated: CASRWTQGTEAFF.

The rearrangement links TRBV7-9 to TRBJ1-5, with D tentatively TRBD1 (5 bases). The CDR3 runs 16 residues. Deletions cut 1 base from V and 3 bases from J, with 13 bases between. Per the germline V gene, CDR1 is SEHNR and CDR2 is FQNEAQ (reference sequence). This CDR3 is CASSLGGQGYNQPQHF. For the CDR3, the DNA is TGTGCCAGCAGCTTAGGTGGGCAGGGATACAATCAGCCCCAGCATTTT.

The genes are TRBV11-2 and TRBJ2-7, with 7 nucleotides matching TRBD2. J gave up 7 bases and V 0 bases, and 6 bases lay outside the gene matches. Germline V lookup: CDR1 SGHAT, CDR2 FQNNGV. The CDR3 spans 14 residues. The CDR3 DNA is TGTGCCAGCAGCTTAGACAGCGGGGCGTGGGAGCAGTACTTC. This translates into CASSLDSGAWEQYF.

CDR3 nucleotide sequence: TGTGCCAGCAGCCAAGAACACAGGGGCTCCGTGGGCTACACCTTC. Its protein product is CASSQEHRGSVGYTF. V and J are TRBV4-2 and TRBJ1-2, with 7 bases aligning to TRBD1. The CDR3 totals 15 residues. Per germline, CDR1 LGHNA and CDR2 YNFKEQ. Germline trimming cut 0 bases from V and 8 bases from J; bases unmatched to any gene: 9.

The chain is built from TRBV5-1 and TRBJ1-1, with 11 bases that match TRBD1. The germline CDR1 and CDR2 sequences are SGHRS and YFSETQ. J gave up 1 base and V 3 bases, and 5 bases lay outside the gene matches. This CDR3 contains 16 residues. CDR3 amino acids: CASSSWTGGKNTEAFF. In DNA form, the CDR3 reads TGCGCCAGCAGCTCATGGACAGGGGGCAAGAACACTGAAGCTTTCTTT.

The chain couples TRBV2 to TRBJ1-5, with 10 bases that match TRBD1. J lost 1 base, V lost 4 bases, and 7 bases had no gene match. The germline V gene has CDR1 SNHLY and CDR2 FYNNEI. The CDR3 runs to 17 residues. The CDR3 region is CASSVGRGQGSNQPQHF. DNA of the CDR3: TGTGCCAGCAGTGTTGGCCGGGGACAGGGGAGCAATCAGCCCCAGCATTTT.

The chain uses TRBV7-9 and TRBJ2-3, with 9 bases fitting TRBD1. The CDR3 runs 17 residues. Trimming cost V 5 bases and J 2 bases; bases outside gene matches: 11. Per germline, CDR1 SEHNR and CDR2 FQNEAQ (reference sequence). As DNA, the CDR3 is TGTGCCAGCAGCCCGGGACAGGGCCCTTTTAACACAGATACGCAGTATTTT. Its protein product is CASSPGQGPFNTDTQYF. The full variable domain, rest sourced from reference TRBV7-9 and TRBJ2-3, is DTGVSQNPRHKITKRGQNVTFRCDPISEHNRLYWYRQTLGQGPEFLTYFQNEAQLEKSRLLSDRFSAERPKGSFSTLEIQRTEQGDSAMYLCASSPGQGPFNTDTQYFGPGTRLTVL.

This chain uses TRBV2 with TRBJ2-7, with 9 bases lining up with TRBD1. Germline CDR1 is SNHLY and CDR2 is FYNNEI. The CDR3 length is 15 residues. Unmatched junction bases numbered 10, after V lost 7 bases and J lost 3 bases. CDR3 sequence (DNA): TGTGCCAGCACTGAGCCGGGACAGGGCGGCTACGAGCAGTACTTC. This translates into CASTEPGQGGYEQYF.

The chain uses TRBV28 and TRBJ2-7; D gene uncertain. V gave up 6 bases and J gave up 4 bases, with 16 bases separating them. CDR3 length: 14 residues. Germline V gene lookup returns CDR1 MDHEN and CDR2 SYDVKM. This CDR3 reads CASRPDSRFYEQYF. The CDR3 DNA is TGTGCCAGCAGGCCCGATTCGCGGTTTTACGAGCAGTACTTC.

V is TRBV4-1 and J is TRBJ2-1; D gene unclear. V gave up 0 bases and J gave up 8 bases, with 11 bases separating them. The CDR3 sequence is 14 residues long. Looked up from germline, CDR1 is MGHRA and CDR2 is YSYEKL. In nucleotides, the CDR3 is TGCGCCAGCAGCCAAGAGTCGAGCGTCGATGAGCAGTTCTTC. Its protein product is CASSQESSVDEQFF.

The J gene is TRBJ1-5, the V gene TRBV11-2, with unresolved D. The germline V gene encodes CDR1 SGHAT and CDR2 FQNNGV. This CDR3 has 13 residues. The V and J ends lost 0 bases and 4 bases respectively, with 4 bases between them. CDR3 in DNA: TGTGCCAGCAGCTTAGATCTGAATCAGCCCCAGCATTTT. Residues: CASSLDLNQPQHF.

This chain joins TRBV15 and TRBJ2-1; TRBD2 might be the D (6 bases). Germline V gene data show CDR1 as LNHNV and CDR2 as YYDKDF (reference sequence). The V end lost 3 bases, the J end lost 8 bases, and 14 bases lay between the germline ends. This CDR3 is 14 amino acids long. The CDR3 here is CATSRVGEADEQFF. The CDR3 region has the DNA TGTGCCACCAGCAGGGTGGGGGAGGCGGATGAGCAGTTCTTC.

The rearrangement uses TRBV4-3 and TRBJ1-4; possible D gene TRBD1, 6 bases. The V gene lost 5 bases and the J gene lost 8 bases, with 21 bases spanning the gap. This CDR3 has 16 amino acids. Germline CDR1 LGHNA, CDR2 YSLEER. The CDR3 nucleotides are TGCGCCAGCAGCGCCCCCGGCGGGGGAGGGGGAGAAAAACTGTTTTTT. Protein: CASSAPGGGGGEKLFF.

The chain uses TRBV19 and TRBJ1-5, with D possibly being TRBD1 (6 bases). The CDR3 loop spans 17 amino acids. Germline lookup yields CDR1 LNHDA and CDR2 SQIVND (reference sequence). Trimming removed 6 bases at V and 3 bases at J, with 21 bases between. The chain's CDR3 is CASSTNRRGGTNQPQHF. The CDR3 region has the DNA TGTGCCAGTAGCACCAACCGACGGGGGGGCACCAATCAGCCCCAGCATTTT.

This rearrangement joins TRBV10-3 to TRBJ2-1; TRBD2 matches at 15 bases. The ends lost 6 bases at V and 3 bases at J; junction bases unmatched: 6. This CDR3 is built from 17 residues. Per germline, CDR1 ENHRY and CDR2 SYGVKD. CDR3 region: CAISGLAGGPSYNEQFF. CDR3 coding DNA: TGTGCCATCAGCGGACTAGCGGGGGGGCCTAGCTACAATGAGCAGTTCTTC.

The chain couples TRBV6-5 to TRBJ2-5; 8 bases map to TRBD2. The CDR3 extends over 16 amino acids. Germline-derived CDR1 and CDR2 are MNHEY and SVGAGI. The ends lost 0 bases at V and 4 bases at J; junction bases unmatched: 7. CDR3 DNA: TGTGCCAGCAGTTACTCCGGGACGGGAGGGGGAGAGACCCAGTACTTC. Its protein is CASSYSGTGGGETQYF.

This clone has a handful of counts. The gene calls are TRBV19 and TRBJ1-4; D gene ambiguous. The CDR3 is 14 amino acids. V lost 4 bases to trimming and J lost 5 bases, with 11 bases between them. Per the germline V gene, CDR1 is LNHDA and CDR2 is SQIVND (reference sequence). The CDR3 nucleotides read TGTGCCAGTAGTACAGGACTGCAGAATGAAAAACTGTTTTTT. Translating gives CASSTGLQNEKLFF.

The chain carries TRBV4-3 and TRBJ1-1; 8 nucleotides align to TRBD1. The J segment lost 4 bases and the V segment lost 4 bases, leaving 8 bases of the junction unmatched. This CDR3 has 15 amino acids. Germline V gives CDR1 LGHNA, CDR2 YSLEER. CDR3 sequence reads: CASSRGQGMATEAFF. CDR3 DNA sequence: TGCGCCAGCAGCCGCGGACAGGGCATGGCCACTGAAGCTTTCTTT.

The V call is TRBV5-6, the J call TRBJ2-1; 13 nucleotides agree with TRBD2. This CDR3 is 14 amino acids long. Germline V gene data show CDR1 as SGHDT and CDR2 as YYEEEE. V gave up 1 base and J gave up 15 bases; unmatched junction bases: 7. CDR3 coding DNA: TGTGCCAGCAGCTTGTTACTAGCGGGGGGGCCACGGTTCTTC. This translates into CASSLLLAGGPRFF.

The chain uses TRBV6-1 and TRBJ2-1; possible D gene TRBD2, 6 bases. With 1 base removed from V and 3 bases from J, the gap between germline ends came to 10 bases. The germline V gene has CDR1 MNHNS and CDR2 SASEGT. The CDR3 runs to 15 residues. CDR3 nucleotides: TGTGCCAGCAGTGAAGGTCGGGACTTCTACAATGAGCAGTTCTTC. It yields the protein CASSEGRDFYNEQFF.

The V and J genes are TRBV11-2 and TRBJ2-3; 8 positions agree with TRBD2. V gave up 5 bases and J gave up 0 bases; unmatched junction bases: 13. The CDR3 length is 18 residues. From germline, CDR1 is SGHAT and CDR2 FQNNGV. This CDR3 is CASSPSLRASGSTDTQYF. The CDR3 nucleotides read TGTGCCAGCAGCCCCTCCCTCAGGGCTAGCGGGAGCACAGATACGCAGTATTTT.

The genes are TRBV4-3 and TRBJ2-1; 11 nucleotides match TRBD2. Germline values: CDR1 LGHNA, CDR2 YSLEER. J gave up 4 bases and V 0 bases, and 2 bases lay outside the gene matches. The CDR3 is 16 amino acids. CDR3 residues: CASSQEPSGGYNEQFF. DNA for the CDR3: TGCGCCAGCAGCCAAGAGCCTAGCGGGGGGTACAATGAGCAGTTCTTC.

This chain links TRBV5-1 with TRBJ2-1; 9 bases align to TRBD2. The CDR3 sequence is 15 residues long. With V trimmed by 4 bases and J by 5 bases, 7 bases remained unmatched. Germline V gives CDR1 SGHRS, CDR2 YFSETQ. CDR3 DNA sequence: TGCGCCAGCAGCATCTTAGCGGGGGAGGACAATGAGCAGTTCTTC. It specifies CASSILAGEDNEQFF.

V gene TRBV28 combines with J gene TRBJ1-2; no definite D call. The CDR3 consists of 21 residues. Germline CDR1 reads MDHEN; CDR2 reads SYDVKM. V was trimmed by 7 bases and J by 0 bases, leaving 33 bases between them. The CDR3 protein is CASTTPFRTEPKNQANYGYTF. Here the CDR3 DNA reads TGTGCCAGCACCACGCCCTTTCGGACTGAGCCAAAAAATCAAGCTAACTATGGCTACACCTTC.

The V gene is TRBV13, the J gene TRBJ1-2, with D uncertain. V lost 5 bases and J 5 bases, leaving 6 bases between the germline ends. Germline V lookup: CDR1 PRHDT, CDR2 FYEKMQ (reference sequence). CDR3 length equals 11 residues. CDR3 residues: CASSLTYGYTF. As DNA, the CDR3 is TGTGCCAGCAGCCTTACTTATGGCTACACCTTC. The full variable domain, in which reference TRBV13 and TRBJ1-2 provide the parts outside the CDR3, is AAGVIQSPRHLIKEKRETATLKCYPIPRHDTVYWYQQGPGQDPQFLISFYEKMQSDKGSIPDRFSAQQFSDYHSELNMSSLELGDSALYFCASSLTYGYTFGSGTRLTVV.

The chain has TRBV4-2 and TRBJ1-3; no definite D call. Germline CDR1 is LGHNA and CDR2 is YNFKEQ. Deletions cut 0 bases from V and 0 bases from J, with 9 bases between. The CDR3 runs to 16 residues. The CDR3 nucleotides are TGTGCCAGCAGCCAAGATATGGGCTTCTCTGGAAACACCATATATTTT. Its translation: CASSQDMGFSGNTIYF.